Listed below are T cell receptor beta chains from one sample, sequenced in a study of PD-1 blockade in classical Hodgkin lymphoma. Assay: immunoSEQ multiplex PCR; the TCRdb copy retains only in-frame clones and omits some. The sample shows 25,000 to 30,000 clones, less than 80% of them seen only once. Material: peripheral blood mononuclear cells (PBMCs), obtained before the second cycle of nivolumab. Receptor source: a human donor with classical Hodgkin lymphoma. Both conserved end residues are part of each CDR3. Fields, in order: CDR3 length, D gene, V gene, J gene, clone size, CDR3 DNA, CDR3 protein. D genes are given only for firm matches. Where a row states a size, it is once, few, many or the class of an expanded clone; other rows omit it.

CDR3 length: 14; D gene: NA; V gene: TRBV5-1; J gene: TRBJ2-7; clone size: NA; CDR3 DNA: TGCGCCAGCAGCTTGGTGTCAGGTGTTCTCGAGCAGTACTTC; CDR3 protein: CASSLVSGVLEQYF
CDR3 length: 13; D gene: NA; V gene: TRBV4-1; J gene: TRBJ2-7; clone size: NA; CDR3 DNA: TGCGCCAGCAGCCAAGCTTTATTCTACGAGCAGTACTTC; CDR3 protein: CASSQALFYEQYF
CDR3 length: 13; D gene: TRBD1; V gene: TRBV5-1; J gene: TRBJ1-2; clone size: NA; CDR3 DNA: TGCGCCAGCAGCCACGGACAGGGCGATGGCTACACCTTC; CDR3 protein: CASSHGQGDGYTF
CDR3 length: 16; D gene: NA; V gene: TRBV11-2; J gene: TRBJ1-5; clone size: NA; CDR3 DNA: TGTGCCAGCAGCTTACAGGCAGGGGCGGACGTTCAGCCCCAGCATTTT; CDR3 protein: CASSLQAGADVQPQHF
CDR3 length: 13; D gene: NA; V gene: TRBV27; J gene: TRBJ2-3; clone size: NA; CDR3 DNA: TGTGCCAGCAGTTTCTTCGGGGAAGAGACGCAGTATTTT; CDR3 protein: CASSFFGEETQYF
CDR3 length: 13; D gene: NA; V gene: TRBV11-2; J gene: TRBJ1-2; clone size: NA; CDR3 DNA: TGTGCCAGCAGCTTAGGCCTAAACTATGGCTACACCTTC; CDR3 protein: CASSLGLNYGYTF
CDR3 length: 13; D gene: NA; V gene: TRBV6-1; J gene: TRBJ2-3; clone size: NA; CDR3 DNA: TGTGCCAGCAGTGAACCCAGCACAGATACGCAGTATTTT; CDR3 protein: CASSEPSTDTQYF
CDR3 length: 13; D gene: NA; V gene: TRBV7-7; J gene: TRBJ2-7; clone size: medium-sized; CDR3 DNA: TGTGCTAGCAGCTTAGAGACGGGATACGAGCAGTACTTC; CDR3 protein: CASSLETGYEQYF
CDR3 length: 14; D gene: NA; V gene: TRBV7-2; J gene: TRBJ1-5; clone size: few; CDR3 DNA: TGTGCCAGCAGCCCCCATACCGAATATCAGCCCCAGCATTTT; CDR3 protein: CASSPHTEYQPQHF
CDR3 length: 14; D gene: NA; V gene: TRBV28; J gene: TRBJ2-2; clone size: NA; CDR3 DNA: TGTGCCACCACCTCCGGGACTTCCACCGGGGAGCTGTTTTTT; CDR3 protein: CATTSGTSTGELFF
CDR3 length: 14; D gene: NA; V gene: TRBV5-6; J gene: TRBJ1-4; clone size: NA; CDR3 DNA: TGTGCCAGCAGCTTGGACAGGGTGGGAGAAAAACTGTTTTTT; CDR3 protein: CASSLDRVGEKLFF
CDR3 length: 16; D gene: NA; V gene: TRBV9; J gene: TRBJ1-1; clone size: few; CDR3 DNA: TGTGCCAGCAGCGTAGATATAGTAGGGGCGTCCACTGAAGCTTTCTTT; CDR3 protein: CASSVDIVGASTEAFF
CDR3 length: 15; D gene: NA; V gene: TRBV2; J gene: TRBJ2-7; clone size: NA; CDR3 DNA: TGTGCCAGCAGAAGATCAGGGACGGGGCTTTACGAGCAGTACTTC; CDR3 protein: CASRRSGTGLYEQYF
CDR3 length: 18; D gene: TRBD1; V gene: TRBV4-1; J gene: TRBJ1-2; clone size: NA; CDR3 DNA: TGCGCCAGCAGCCAAGAAGGGGGACAGGGGACTTTAAGCTATGGCTACACCTTC; CDR3 protein: CASSQEGGQGTLSYGYTF
CDR3 length: 14; D gene: NA; V gene: TRBV27; J gene: TRBJ1-1; clone size: NA; CDR3 DNA: TGTGCCAGCAGTTTAGGGGGACCGAACACTGAAGCTTTCTTT; CDR3 protein: CASSLGGPNTEAFF
CDR3 length: 15; D gene: NA; V gene: TRBV5-4; J gene: TRBJ1-6; clone size: medium-sized; CDR3 DNA: TGTGCCAGCAGCCTAACAGCAGGCTATAATTCACCCCTCCACTTT; CDR3 protein: CASSLTAGYNSPLHF
CDR3 length: 14; D gene: NA; V gene: TRBV15; J gene: TRBJ1-2; clone size: NA; CDR3 DNA: TGTGCCACCAGCAGGGCCAGGGAGGGTCGAGGCTACACCTTC; CDR3 protein: CATSRAREGRGYTF
CDR3 length: 16; D gene: NA; V gene: TRBV6-1; J gene: TRBJ1-6; clone size: NA; CDR3 DNA: TGTGCCAGCAGTGAAGAAGTGGTAGGGGTGGATTCACCCCTCCACTTT; CDR3 protein: CASSEEVVGVDSPLHF
CDR3 length: 16; D gene: TRBD1; V gene: TRBV4-2; J gene: TRBJ2-7; clone size: NA; CDR3 DNA: TGTGCCAGCAGCCAAGATGGGGCCCCGACAGGGGACGAGCAGTACTTC; CDR3 protein: CASSQDGAPTGDEQYF
CDR3 length: 15; D gene: NA; V gene: TRBV19; J gene: TRBJ1-5; clone size: NA; CDR3 DNA: TGTGCCAGTAGTAGCTCTGGAGCCTTCAATCAGCCCCAGCATTTT; CDR3 protein: CASSSSGAFNQPQHF
CDR3 length: 15; D gene: TRBD2; V gene: TRBV6-4; J gene: TRBJ2-1; clone size: NA; CDR3 DNA: TGTGCCAGCAGTAAACTAGCGGGGGATTACAATGAGCAGTTCTTC; CDR3 protein: CASSKLAGDYNEQFF
CDR3 length: 13; D gene: NA; V gene: TRBV5-6; J gene: TRBJ2-2; clone size: NA; CDR3 DNA: TGTGCCAGCAGCTTGACGGACAGCGGGGAGCTGTTTTTT; CDR3 protein: CASSLTDSGELFF
CDR3 length: 14; D gene: NA; V gene: TRBV6-5; J gene: TRBJ1-1; clone size: NA; CDR3 DNA: TGTGCCAGCAGTTACTACGGGGGAAACACTGAAGCTTTCTTT; CDR3 protein: CASSYYGGNTEAFF
CDR3 length: 15; D gene: NA; V gene: TRBV12-2; J gene: TRBJ1-1; clone size: NA; CDR3 DNA: TGTGCAAGTCGCTGGGCCGGGGGGAGGAACACTGAAGCTTTCTTT; CDR3 protein: CASRWAGGRNTEAFF
CDR3 length: 13; D gene: NA; V gene: TRBV6-6; J gene: TRBJ2-7; clone size: few; CDR3 DNA: TGTGCCAGCAGTTACTCGACTGGGCTCGAGCAGTACTTC; CDR3 protein: CASSYSTGLEQYF
CDR3 length: 13; D gene: NA; V gene: TRBV5-8; J gene: TRBJ2-1; clone size: NA; CDR3 DNA: TGTGCCAGCAGCTTTAAGGTATTAAATGAGCAGTTCTTC; CDR3 protein: CASSFKVLNEQFF
CDR3 length: 12; D gene: NA; V gene: TRBV2; J gene: TRBJ2-5; clone size: NA; CDR3 DNA: TGTGCCAGCACCCTAGGGTGGGAGACCCAGTACTTC; CDR3 protein: CASTLGWETQYF
CDR3 length: 11; D gene: NA; V gene: TRBV6-5; J gene: TRBJ1-4; clone size: NA; CDR3 DNA: TGTGCCAGCAGCTCCGGGGAGGGACTGTTTTTT; CDR3 protein: CASSSGEGLFF
CDR3 length: 15; D gene: NA; V gene: TRBV11-2; J gene: TRBJ2-1; clone size: NA; CDR3 DNA: TGTGCCAGCAGCTCAGGAACCATGTCGTGGAATGAGCAGTTCTTC; CDR3 protein: CASSSGTMSWNEQFF
CDR3 length: 15; D gene: TRBD2; V gene: TRBV7-9; J gene: TRBJ2-5; clone size: NA; CDR3 DNA: TGTGCCAGCAGCTCTACCGGGACTAGTAAAGAGACCCAGTACTTC; CDR3 protein: CASSSTGTSKETQYF
CDR3 length: 16; D gene: TRBD2; V gene: TRBV27; J gene: TRBJ2-7; clone size: NA; CDR3 DNA: TGTGCCAGCAGTTCAGTCGTAGCGGGTGTTCGCGACGAGCAGTACTTC; CDR3 protein: CASSSVVAGVRDEQYF
CDR3 length: 13; D gene: NA; V gene: TRBV10-3; J gene: TRBJ1-4; clone size: once; CDR3 DNA: TGTGCCATCAGTGAGGACAGGTCTGAAAAACTGTTTTTT; CDR3 protein: CAISEDRSEKLFF
CDR3 length: 13; D gene: NA; V gene: TRBV6-5; J gene: TRBJ1-2; clone size: few; CDR3 DNA: TGTGCCAGCAGTTACCCGGACAGCTATGGCTACACCTTC; CDR3 protein: CASSYPDSYGYTF
CDR3 length: 17; D gene: TRBD2; V gene: TRBV18; J gene: TRBJ2-3; clone size: NA; CDR3 DNA: TGTGCCAGCTCACCTAGACTAGCGGGAATCCTCACAGATACGCAGTATTTT; CDR3 protein: CASSPRLAGILTDTQYF
CDR3 length: 15; D gene: NA; V gene: TRBV13; J gene: TRBJ1-1; clone size: few; CDR3 DNA: TGTGCCAGCAGCTTAGGCCCAGGGGCGGGCACTGAAGCTTTCTTT; CDR3 protein: CASSLGPGAGTEAFF
CDR3 length: 15; D gene: TRBD1; V gene: TRBV6-5; J gene: TRBJ2-7; clone size: NA; CDR3 DNA: TGTGCCAGCAGTTACCCGGGACAGGGGGCAAACGAGCAGTACTTC; CDR3 protein: CASSYPGQGANEQYF